What follows are 6 T cell receptor beta chains derived from one specimen sequenced in a study of cytomegalovirus exposure and HLA in healthy donors. Amplification used 60 Vbeta primers and 13 Jbeta primers. Clones were sequenced by immunoSEQ multiplex PCR, and TCRdb holds only the in-frame ones, with some missing. Of under 250,000 clones listed, about 88% are singletons. Source material: PBMCs. The receptor set was obtained from a girl aged 2-10 years in good health and CMV-seronegative.

This chain joins TRBV6-6 and TRBJ1-2, with TRBD1 as a possible D gene (5 bases). The CDR3 contains 16 residues. V lost 3 bases to trimming and J lost 5 bases, with 19 bases between them. Germline V gene sequence: CDR1 MNHNY, CDR2 SVGAGI (reference sequence). The CDR3: CASSYPQTSGLYGYTF. DNA for the CDR3: TGTGCCAGCAGTTATCCCCAAACCTCAGGGCTTTATGGCTACACCTTC.

The chain links TRBV7-8 to TRBJ1-5; maybe TRBD1 (5 bases). The germline V gene has CDR1 SGHVS and CDR2 FQNEAQ. With 5 bases removed from V and 0 bases from J, the gap between germline ends came to 8 bases. This CDR3 is 14 amino acids long. CDR3 loop: CASSAGLSNQPQHF. The CDR3 DNA follows: TGTGCCAGCAGCGCGGGGCTTAGCAATCAGCCCCAGCATTTT.

The rearrangement joins TRBV7-9 to TRBJ2-5; TRBD2 might be the D (6 bases). The V gene's germline CDR1 is SEHNR and CDR2 FQNEAQ (reference sequence). Trimming removed 5 bases from V and 7 bases from J, with 11 bases in between. The CDR3 consists of 12 residues. This CDR3 is CASSPDGGTQYF. CDR3 sequence (DNA): TGTGCCAGCAGCCCCGACGGGGGGACCCAGTACTTC.

V and J are TRBV6-5 and TRBJ1-2; no reliable D call. The CDR3 loop spans 14 amino acids. CDR1 MNHEY and CDR2 SVGAGI come from the germline V gene. Trimming took off 5 bases at V and 5 bases at J, with 15 bases between the two ends. CDR3 sequence reads: CASSKQYSVYGYTF. The CDR3 DNA reads TGTGCCAGCAGTAAACAGTATTCCGTTTATGGCTACACCTTC.

The gene calls are TRBV27 and TRBJ1-2; TRBD1 is a possible D gene (6 bases). Trimming cost V 6 bases and J 4 bases, with 30 bases left between them. Germline V gene lookup returns CDR1 MNHEY and CDR2 SMNVEV (reference sequence). This CDR3 is built from 19 residues. The CDR3 spells CASSPALRTANRPSYGYTF. CDR3 DNA sequence: TGTGCCAGCAGCCCGGCACTCAGGACAGCAAACAGGCCCTCCTATGGCTACACCTTC.

V and J are TRBV11-2 and TRBJ1-2; D possibly corresponds to TRBD1 (5 bases). V lost 1 base and J lost 3, with 15 bases in between. The CDR3 is 16 amino acids. Germline CDR1 and CDR2: SGHAT and FQNNGV. The CDR3 here is CASSLGRGGYHYGYTF. As DNA, the CDR3 is TGTGCCAGCAGCTTAGGTAGGGGAGGTTACCACTATGGCTACACCTTC.